The 2 T cell receptor beta chains listed next were all sequenced from one sample in a study of cytomegalovirus exposure and HLA in healthy donors. Researchers ran the PCR with 60 Vbeta and 13 Jbeta primers. This table comes from immunoSEQ multiplex PCR, and its TCRdb copy is limited to in-frame clones, with some not included. The data hold some 150,000 clones, with 60% to 85% observed a single time. The sample consisted of PBMCs. The receptors stem from a man aged 50-59 years in good health and CMV-seropositive.

CDR3 coding DNA: TGTGCCAGTAGTCGACAGACCATGGAGGGGGAGACCCAGTACTTC. It is translated as CASSRQTMEGETQYF. The chain has TRBV19 and TRBJ2-5, with D possibly TRBD2 on 6 matching bases. V was clipped by 5 bases and J by 5 bases, with 18 bases between them. Germline assignment: CDR1 LNHDA and CDR2 SQIVND (reference sequence). The CDR3 is 15 residues long.

The rearrangement links TRBV25-1 to TRBJ2-1; D is possibly TRBD2 (6 bases). The germline gives CDR1 MGHDK, CDR2 SYGVNS. The V gene lost 1 base and the J gene lost 8 bases, with 15 bases spanning the gap. The CDR3 totals 15 residues. CDR3 in DNA: TGTGCCAGCAGTGAATTGATGGGAGGTGTCGATGAGCAGTTCTTC. Encoded protein: CASSELMGGVDEQFF.